Given below is one T cell receptor (beta chain) in context. Its matching antigen is unknown. The CDR3 is 12 amino acids. Trimming removed 1 base from V and 6 bases from J, with 7 bases in between. Germline V gene lookup returns CDR1 MDHEN and CDR2 SYDVKM. This entry comes from a study of cytomegalovirus exposure and HLA in healthy donors. Both 60 Vbeta primers and 13 Jbeta primers went into the PCR. TCRdb keeps only in-frame clones here, not all; method: immunoSEQ multiplex PCR. The sample records about 130,000 clones, roughly four fifths being singletons. Study-level points and caveats: As a later analysis showed, a missense DCLRE1C variant was linked to trimming of TCR beta V- and J-genes.

The TCR comes from a woman between 35 and 50 years old in good health and CMV-seropositive. The chain recombines TRBV28 with TRBJ2-7; no firm D call. The specimen sequenced was PBMCs. The CDR3 spells CASSLFGGEQYF. Here the CDR3 DNA reads TGTGCCAGCAGTTTATTTGGCGGCGAGCAGTACTTC.